The next 3 T cell receptor beta chains were all read from a single sample in a study of cytomegalovirus exposure and HLA in healthy donors. The table came from immunoSEQ multiplex PCR; TCRdb's copy has only in-frame clones and leaves some out. The table shows approximately 110,000 clones, with roughly 93% occurring only once. Sequenced: PBMCs. Every receptor here comes from a woman under 30 in good health and CMV-seronegative.

The J gene is TRBJ2-5, the V gene TRBV28; 7 bases map to TRBD1. There are 14 residues in the CDR3. Germline V lookup: CDR1 MDHEN, CDR2 SYDVKM. Trimming removed 4 bases from V and 0 bases from J; junction bases left unmatched: 2. The CDR3 spells CASSSGQYQETQYF. The CDR3 DNA reads as TGTGCCAGCAGTTCGGGACAGTACCAAGAGACCCAGTACTTC.

The rearrangement uses TRBV27 and TRBJ2-5, with 8 positions matching TRBD2. Germline V gene data show CDR1 as MNHEY and CDR2 as SMNVEV (reference sequence). CDR3 size: 17 residues. The V and J ends lost 5 bases and 5 bases, in that order; junction bases with no gene match: 16. CDR3 in DNA: TGTGCCAGCAGTCCGCTATGGGTTAGCGGGGCCCGGGAGACCCAGTACTTC. Its translation is CASSPLWVSGARETQYF.

The chain links TRBV4-2 to TRBJ2-7; D is undetermined. The CDR3 consists of 12 residues. Germline CDR1 is LGHNA and CDR2 is YNFKEQ. V lost 5 bases and J lost 6, with 11 bases in between. CDR3 region: CASSSNQVEQYF. The CDR3 region has the DNA TGTGCCAGCAGCTCAAACCAGGTCGAGCAGTACTTC.